This T cell receptor beta chain was documented in a study of cytomegalovirus exposure and HLA in healthy donors. The PCR employed 60 Vbeta primers together with 13 Jbeta primers. The method was immunoSEQ multiplex PCR; TCRdb's version includes in-frame clones alone and lacks a portion of them. This table holds around 58,000 clones, around 74% found once. Trimming left V 2 bases short and J 7 bases short, with 15 bases between. Germline values: CDR1 MDHEN, CDR2 SYDVKM. The CDR3 runs 14 residues. As for the donors, each was a healthy bone marrow donor. The specimen sequenced was PBMCs. The chain employs TRBV28 and TRBJ2-7; D may be TRBD2 (6 bases). The TCR sequence derives from a male donor in good health and CMV-seropositive. The CDR3 nucleotides are TGTGCCAGCAGTTTACGGGTAGAAGGAGGGGAGCAGTACTTC. Translation gives CASSLRVEGGEQYF.